The entry that follows covers one TCR beta chain sequence. Its antigen remains unknown. Clones were read by immunoSEQ multiplex PCR, and TCRdb kept only the in-frame ones, dropping some. This sample has some 110,000 clones, with around 94% found just once. These data are taken from a study of T cell responses to AZD1222 COVID-19 vaccine. V was pared by 3 bases and J by 6 bases, with 3 bases of the junction left unmatched. Germline CDR1 MNHEY, CDR2 SVGAGI. This CDR3 is 15 amino acids long. Whole-study results and caveats: The number of AZD1222 recipients seropositive at baseline was only 6 or 7.

The chain carries TRBV6-5 and TRBJ2-1; 12 bases fit TRBD1. The sequence came from an adult in good health. Sequenced material: peripheral blood, taken on day 0 of AZD1222 vaccination. The CDR3 DNA reads TGTGCCAGCAGTTATTTGGGACAGGGGGCCAATGAGCAGTTCTTC. Translation: CASSYLGQGANEQFF.